This TCR beta chain stems from a study of cytomegalovirus exposure and HLA in healthy donors (dated by TCRdb to between 2016 and 2019). Background on the whole study: An earlier analysis of approximately 640 of the donors reported about 250 Gb of sequence data and around 120 million unique TCR beta sequences from about 179 million T cells. Approximately 300 gigabases of sequencing data and 91 million or so unique TCR sequences made up an early release that covered several hundred HLA-typed donors. Of the roughly 420 genotyped donors, approximately 81% were placed in the genetic ancestry cluster associated with self-reported Caucasian donors. The study aimed to test whether cataloging public T cell receptors could reveal signatures of past pathogen exposure. The T cell repertoires of 666 subjects were profiled by immunosequencing and related to cytomegalovirus serostatus. Along with the roughly 700-subject first cohort, a separate validation cohort of some 130 different subjects was used. The study combined high-throughput TCR immunosequencing, statistical association of individual TCRs with disease status, and machine learning to predict cytomegalovirus infection status. A later analysis re-examined previously published TCR beta repertoires from hundreds of donors and added high-resolution HLA genotyping to investigate patterns of TCR occurrence. Rather than drawing on any new phenotypic data, the later analysis identified candidate immune exposures from TCR beta sequences and the way those sequences occurred across donors. An earlier analysis of several hundred of the donors applied high-throughput TCR beta sequencing to assess whether each TCR beta V gene segment acted as functional or pseudogenic. Donor age, sex, ethnicity and CMV serostatus were compiled alongside the repertoire data. In a later genetic analysis, genome-wide SNP genotypes for about three fifths of the 666 donors were used, and that subset was treated as a discovery cohort. All discovery cohort repertoires had been generated on a single sequencing platform. HLA typing included class I and class II loci at four-digit resolution. Typing coverage differed by locus: A, B, C, DRB1 and DQB1 were typed in roughly 620-640 donors, DQA1 in 522, DPA1 in around 580, and DPB1 in 400 to 490. Five DR-DQ haplotypes were treated as single units for association and clustering because of strong linkage in the cohort. On average, roughly 250,000 unique TCR beta nucleotide sequences were sequenced per donor among about 400 genotyped donors of the cohort, with 15% to 20% of those sequences being non-productive. The paper's findings and limits, for the study overall: Across donors, most TCR sequences were observed very rarely, whereas some public TCRs were present in many individuals. In a later analysis, the rate of TCR association differed among HLA loci, with DRB1 alleles having the most associated TCRs and HLA-C alleles having the fewest. Only TCR beta chains were sequenced in this cohort, and the absence of alpha or paired-chain data limited detectable features. A later analysis reported that several top co-occurrence clusters appeared linked to parvovirus B19, influenza, CMV and Epstein-Barr virus. In a later genetic analysis, fewer N-insertions in productive TCRs were reported among donors in an Asian-associated ancestry cluster than the approximately 710-donor mean. Broadly in line with IMGT annotations, most TCR beta V segments showed up in productive rearrangements about 90% or about 30% of the time in an earlier analysis of several hundred of the donors. A group of highly shared sequence variants was considered likely to be a technical artifact of the sequencing pipeline. CMV serostatus was the only immune exposure information available for the cohort. A later analysis found that most CMV-associated TCR beta chains appeared HLA-restricted, with HLA associations seemingly driven largely by CMV exposure. Strong co-occurrence of HLA alleles, especially DR and DQ, made assigning TCR associations to individual alleles difficult. The authors suggested that the approach could potentially be generalized to other disease states and immunological phenotypes. In vitro tests confirmed that a few of the cytomegalovirus-associated TCR beta chains recognize cytomegalovirus antigens. A further reported finding was that TCR beta sequences accurately predicted the HLA-A and HLA-B alleles for most subjects in the first cohort. Because some donors lacked HLA typing at each locus, the association tests relied only on the typed subset. A later analysis found that HLA-associated TCR beta chains were more clonally expanded and had lower generation probabilities than equally common non-associated chains. A later analysis associated around 16,000 TCR beta sequences with specific HLA alleles at a false discovery rate of 0.05. An association between a missense DCLRE1C variant and V-gene and J-gene trimming of TCR beta chains was found in a later genetic analysis and replicated in an independent cohort. The study listed 170 or so TCR beta chains as associated with cytomegalovirus. Correlated functional status among segregating V segments might be attributable to linkage disequilibrium, but an unknown experimental factor could not be ruled out. Some IMGT-functional V segments, including TRBV6-2 and TRBV6-3, could not be told apart with the 87-base-pair reads, so those segments were excluded. Cytomegalovirus status was reported to be diagnosed by the classifier with high specificity and sensitivity in both the original and validation cohorts. Presence/absence analyses assumed roughly uniform sequencing depth across donors, an assumption that may not hold. Approximately 18 rarely observed V segments, including chromosome 9 orphons, were excluded from the earlier analysis of about 600 of the donors because counts were too low.

The cohort comprised 666 healthy bone marrow donors. At the time of sampling, all cohort members were nominally healthy, though unrecorded immune exposures were likely present. The donor tested CMV seronegative and was one of the 352 seronegative cohort members. Each donor provided a peripheral blood sample, and peripheral blood mononuclear cells were used for TCR beta sequencing. Genomic DNA extraction from the blood cell samples was performed with the Qiagen DNeasy Blood Extraction Kit. The method behind the library was the immunoSEQ multiplex PCR assay. For the multiplex PCR, a mixture combining 60 forward primers for TCR Vbeta segments and 13 reverse primers for TCR Jbeta segments was used. A multiplex PCR assay on genomic DNA amplified the CDR3 region of rearranged TCR beta genes. The Illumina HiSeq System was used to sequence the amplified TCR beta libraries as 87-base-pair reads. On the study's bioinformatics: Across the 700 or so repertoires, a later analysis counted approximately 83 million unique TCR beta chains, around 11 million of which were shared by at least two donors. To remove PCR and sequencing errors, raw reads were error-corrected and collapsed into unique sequences using a nearest-neighbor algorithm that merged closely related sequences. V, D and J gene segments were assigned by aligning CDR3 sequences to IMGT reference sequences. For a sequence to be retained, a match of at least six nucleotides to both a V gene segment and a J gene segment was required. Rearrangements were called productive when the CDR3 lacked stop codons and stayed in frame with V and J; all others were non-productive. CDR3 was defined by IMGT convention, running from the second conserved V-encoded cysteine to the conserved J-encoded phenylalanine. The earlier analysis of some 580 of the donors excluded any sequence lacking an unambiguous match to a single V gene segment. An earlier analysis of a few hundred of the donors called V segments functional above 56.7% productive rearrangements and segregating when the between-donor standard deviation exceeded 5%. A statistical classification framework was built for diagnosing cytomegalovirus status from the catalog of TCR beta chain sequences. In a later analysis, V and J genes were assigned by comparing TCR nucleotide sequences against IMGT/GENE-DB human TR gene sequences. Using the TCRdist pipeline, a later analysis assigned CDR3 sequences along with most-parsimonious VDJ recombination scenarios. A later analysis defined each TCR beta chain by its CDR3 amino acid sequence plus V-gene family, and excluded reads lacking a unique V-gene family. A later analysis removed several hundred highly shared, low-generation-probability nucleotide sequences to deal with suspected cross-contamination and a sequencing artifact. For each public chain, a later analysis derived a clonal expansion index from normalized ranks of inferred template counts within each repertoire. Generation probabilities in a later analysis came from a VDJ recombination model fitted to out-of-frame rearrangements, and those results were checked against IGoR. Hypergeometric tests were used in a later analysis to score TCR-TCR, TCR-HLA and TCR-CMV co-occurrence, with a repertoire-size bias correction applied to the TCR pairs. To estimate false discovery rates, a later analysis permuted the HLA or CMV assignments 20 times. A later analysis grouped co-occurring TCRs with DBSCAN, adding TCRdist sequence similarity when clustering within HLA-allele-positive subsets. Co-occurrence clustering excluded repertoires with fewer than 30,000 or more than 120,000 public chains, plus five with anomalous nucleotide sharing. In its TCRdb copy, this immuneACCESS table keeps in-frame sequences only and misses some clones. Where compared with another copy, unresolved V genes explain less than half of these, and the others have no known cause. The DNA was the basis for D and trimming; V, J and clone size are from that table. Counted in this sample were approximately 170,000 clones; over 60% of them appeared once. Of the sample, about 2.2% is held by the ten largest clones.

The germline V gene gives CDR1 as MDHEN and CDR2 as SYDVKM. V and J lose 8 bases and 2 bases, and a span of 16 bases separates them. The cysteine opens and the phenylalanine closes a CDR3 of 15 amino acids. The CDR3 DNA has 45 bases and is translated from base 1. This clone was counted only a few times. It lacks a known antigen. Per-base quality was not reported, and no clone a single base away is much larger than it. The sample was PBMCs. The sequence was collected from a woman in her forties or fifties in good health and CMV-seronegative. The rearranged segments are TRBV28 and TRBJ1-5; the D region possibly corresponds to TRBD1 (5 bases align). Read as DNA, the sequence is TGTGCCAGCCGGCGGGGCGGTGGCCGCAATCAGCCCCAGCATTTT. Translation gives CASRRGGGRNQPQHF.